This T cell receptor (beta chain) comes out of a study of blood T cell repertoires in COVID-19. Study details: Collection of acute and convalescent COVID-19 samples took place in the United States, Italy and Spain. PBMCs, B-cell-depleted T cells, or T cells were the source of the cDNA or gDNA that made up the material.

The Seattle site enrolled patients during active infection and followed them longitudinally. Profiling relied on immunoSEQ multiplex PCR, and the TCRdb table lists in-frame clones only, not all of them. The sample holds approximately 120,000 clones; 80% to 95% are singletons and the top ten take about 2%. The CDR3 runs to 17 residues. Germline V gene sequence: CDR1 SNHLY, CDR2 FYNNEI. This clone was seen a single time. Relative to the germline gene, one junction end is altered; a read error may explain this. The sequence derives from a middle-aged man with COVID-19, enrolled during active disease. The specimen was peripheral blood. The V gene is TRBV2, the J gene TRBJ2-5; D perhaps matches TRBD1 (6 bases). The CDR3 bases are TGTGCCAGCAGGGAAGACAGGCTCAACGGGCCACAAGAGACCCAGTACTTC. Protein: CASREDRLNGPQETQYF.